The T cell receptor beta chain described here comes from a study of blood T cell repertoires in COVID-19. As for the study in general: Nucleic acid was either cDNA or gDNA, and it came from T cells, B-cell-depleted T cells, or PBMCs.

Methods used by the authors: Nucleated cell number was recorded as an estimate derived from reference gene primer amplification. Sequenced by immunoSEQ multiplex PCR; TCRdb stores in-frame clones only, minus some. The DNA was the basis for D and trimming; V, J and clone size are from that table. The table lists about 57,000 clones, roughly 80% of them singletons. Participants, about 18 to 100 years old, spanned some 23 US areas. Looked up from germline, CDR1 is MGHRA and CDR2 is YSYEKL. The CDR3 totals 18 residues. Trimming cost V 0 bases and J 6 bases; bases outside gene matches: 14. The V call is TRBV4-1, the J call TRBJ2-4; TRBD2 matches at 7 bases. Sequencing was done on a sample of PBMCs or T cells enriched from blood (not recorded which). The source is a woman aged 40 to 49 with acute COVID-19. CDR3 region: CASSQEGAGVKPLNIQYF. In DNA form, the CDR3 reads TGCGCCAGCAGCCAAGAGGGTGCGGGAGTGAAGCCGCTAAACATTCAGTACTTC.